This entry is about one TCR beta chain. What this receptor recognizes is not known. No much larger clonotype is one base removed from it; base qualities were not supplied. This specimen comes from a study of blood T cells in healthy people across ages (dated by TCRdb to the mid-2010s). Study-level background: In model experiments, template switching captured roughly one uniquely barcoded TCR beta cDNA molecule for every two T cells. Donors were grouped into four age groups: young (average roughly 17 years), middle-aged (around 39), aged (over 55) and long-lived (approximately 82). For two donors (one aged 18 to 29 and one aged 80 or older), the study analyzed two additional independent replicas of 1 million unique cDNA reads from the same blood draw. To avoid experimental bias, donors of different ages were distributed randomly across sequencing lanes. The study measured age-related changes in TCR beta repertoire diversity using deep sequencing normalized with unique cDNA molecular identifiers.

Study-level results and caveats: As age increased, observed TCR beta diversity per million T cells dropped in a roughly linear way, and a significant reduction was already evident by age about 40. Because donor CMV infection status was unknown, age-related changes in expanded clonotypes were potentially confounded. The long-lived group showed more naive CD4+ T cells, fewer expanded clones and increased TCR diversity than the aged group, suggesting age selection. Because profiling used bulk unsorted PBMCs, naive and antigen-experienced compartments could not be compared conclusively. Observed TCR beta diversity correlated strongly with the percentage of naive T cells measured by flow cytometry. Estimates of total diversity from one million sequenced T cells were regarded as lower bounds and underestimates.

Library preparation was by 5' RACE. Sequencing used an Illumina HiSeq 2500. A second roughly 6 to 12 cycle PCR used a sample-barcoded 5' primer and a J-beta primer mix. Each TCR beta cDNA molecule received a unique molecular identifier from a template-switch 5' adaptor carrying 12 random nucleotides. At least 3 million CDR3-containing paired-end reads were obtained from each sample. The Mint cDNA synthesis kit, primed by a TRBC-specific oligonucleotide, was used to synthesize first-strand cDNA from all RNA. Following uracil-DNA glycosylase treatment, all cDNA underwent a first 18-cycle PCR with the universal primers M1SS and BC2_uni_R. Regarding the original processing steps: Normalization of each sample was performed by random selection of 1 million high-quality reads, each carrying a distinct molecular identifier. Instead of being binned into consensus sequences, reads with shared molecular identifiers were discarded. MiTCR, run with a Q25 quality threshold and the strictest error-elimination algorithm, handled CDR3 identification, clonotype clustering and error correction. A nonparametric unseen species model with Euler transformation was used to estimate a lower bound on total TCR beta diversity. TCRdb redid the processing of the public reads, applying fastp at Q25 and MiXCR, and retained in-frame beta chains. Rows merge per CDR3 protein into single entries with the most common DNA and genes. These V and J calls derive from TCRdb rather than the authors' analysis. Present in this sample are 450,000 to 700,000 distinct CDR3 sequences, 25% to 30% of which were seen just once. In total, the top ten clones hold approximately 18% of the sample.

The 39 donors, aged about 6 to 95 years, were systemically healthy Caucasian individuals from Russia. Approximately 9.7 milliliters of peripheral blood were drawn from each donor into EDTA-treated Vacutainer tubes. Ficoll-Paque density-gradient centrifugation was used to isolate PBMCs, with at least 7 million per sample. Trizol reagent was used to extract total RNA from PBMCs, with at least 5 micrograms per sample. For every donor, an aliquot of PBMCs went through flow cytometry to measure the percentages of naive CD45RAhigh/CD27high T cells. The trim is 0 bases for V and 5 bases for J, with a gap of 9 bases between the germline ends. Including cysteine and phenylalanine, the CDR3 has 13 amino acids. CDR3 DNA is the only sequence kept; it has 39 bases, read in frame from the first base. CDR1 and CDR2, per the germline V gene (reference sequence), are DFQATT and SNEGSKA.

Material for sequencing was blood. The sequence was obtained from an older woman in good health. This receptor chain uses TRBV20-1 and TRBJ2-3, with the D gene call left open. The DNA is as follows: TGCAGTGCTAGAGACCCTACTGAAGATACGCAGTATTTT. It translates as CSARDPTEDTQYF.